A single TCR beta chain is shown here with its context. Recovered participants had two consecutive negative NP/OP PCR tests, healthcare professional clearance, or symptom resolution. The data were produced by immunoSEQ multiplex PCR, yet TCRdb's version contains in-frame clones alone and is incomplete. The sample consists of approximately 270,000 clones, roughly 88% of them appearing once. The data are from a study of blood T cell repertoires in COVID-19. Trimming left V 0 bases short and J 8 bases short, with 10 bases between. Germline V gene lookup returns CDR1 SGHAT and CDR2 FQNNGV. The CDR3 sequence is 13 residues long.

The clonotype comes from a woman aged 50 to 60 who had recovered from COVID-19. This rearrangement joins TRBV11-2 to TRBJ1-2; D not certain. What was sequenced was PBMCs or T cells enriched from blood (not recorded which). In DNA, the CDR3 is TGTGCCAGCAGCTTAGACAGAGGTGTGGGCTACACCTTC. It yields the protein CASSLDRGVGYTF.